Sequencing of this T cell receptor beta chain was carried out in a study of T cell responses to AZD1222 COVID-19 vaccine. Overall study results and limits: Repertoire samples came only from after the peak T cell response. Once two AZD1222 doses were given, Spike-specific TCR breadth and depth went up. The donor cohort was predominantly white British with a female majority, and clonal diversity may have been underestimated.

Concerning this clone: Its antigen remains unknown.

Method: immunoSEQ multiplex PCR; TCRdb's copy keeps in-frame clones and lacks some. Found here are about 96,000 clones, 88% of them singletons; the top ten hold 2.5% to 3.5%. CDR3 length: 18 residues. V was pared by 3 bases and J by 2 bases, with 12 bases of the junction left unmatched. The V gene's germline CDR1 is LNHDA and CDR2 SQIVND (reference sequence). The chain employs TRBV19 and TRBJ2-2; TRBD2 matches 7 bases. The receptor comes from an adult in good health. Sequenced material: peripheral blood, taken on day 0 of AZD1222 vaccination. In DNA, the CDR3 is TGTGCCAGTAGTATCACCCTTCTGGGGGAGGGCAACACCGGGGAGCTGTTTTTT. Translated, it gives CASSITLLGEGNTGELFF.